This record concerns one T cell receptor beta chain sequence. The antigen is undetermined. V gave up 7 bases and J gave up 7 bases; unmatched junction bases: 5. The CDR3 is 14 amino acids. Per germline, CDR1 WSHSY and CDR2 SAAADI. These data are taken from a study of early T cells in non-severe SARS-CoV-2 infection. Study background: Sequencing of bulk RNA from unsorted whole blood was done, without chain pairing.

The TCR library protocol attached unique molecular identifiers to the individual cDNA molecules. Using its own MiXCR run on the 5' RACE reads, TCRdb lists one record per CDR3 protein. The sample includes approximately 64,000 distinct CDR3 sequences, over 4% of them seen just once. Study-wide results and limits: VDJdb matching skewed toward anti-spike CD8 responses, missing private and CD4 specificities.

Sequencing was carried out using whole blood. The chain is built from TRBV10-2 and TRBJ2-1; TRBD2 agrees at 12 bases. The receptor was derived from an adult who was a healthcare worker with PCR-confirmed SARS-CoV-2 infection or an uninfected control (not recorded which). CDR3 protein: CASTPSGRANEQFF. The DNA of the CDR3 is TGCGCCAGCACCCCTAGCGGGAGGGCGAATGAGCAGTTCTTC.